This TCR beta chain was obtained from a study of cytomegalovirus exposure and HLA in healthy donors. Study-wide points: A later analysis, which compared TCR beta chains of equal frequency, found the HLA-associated ones more clonally expanded.

Trimming removed 5 bases at V and 0 bases at J, with 8 bases between. The CDR3 covers 14 residues. Germline V gene lookup returns CDR1 SNHLY and CDR2 FYNNEI. About this clone: The target antigen is unknown.

Primers for the PCR totalled 60 Vbeta and 13 Jbeta. Profiled with immunoSEQ multiplex PCR; TCRdb holds only in-frame clones, not every one. The sample has approximately 130,000 clones, roughly 83% seen once; the top ten hold 1% to 1.5%. The sequence was collected from a girl aged 2-10 years in good health and CMV-seronegative. The sample was PBMCs. The V gene is TRBV2, the J gene TRBJ1-3; TRBD1 is a possible D gene (6 bases). CDR3 residues: CASSLDSSGNTIYF. CDR3 sequence (DNA): TGTGCCAGCAGTCTGGACAGCTCTGGAAACACCATATATTTT.